One sample yielded the 4 T cell receptor beta chains listed below, sequenced in a study of T cell repertoires in cytomegalovirus infection. TCRdb independently ran MiXCR on the reads; one entry per CDR3 protein. The data contain hundreds of thousands of distinct CDR3 sequences, approximately 31% of them singletons. The sample consisted of PBMCs. These receptors all stem from a human donor in good health (CMV status not recorded). Some clones in this sample may be carry-over from other donors' samples.

The chain recombines TRBV27 with TRBJ2-3, with TRBD1 identical over 11 bases. The germline V gene encodes CDR1 MNHEY and CDR2 SMNVEV (reference sequence). Trimming at V came to 6 bases and at J to 6 bases, leaving 2 bases not matched to a gene. The CDR3 is 13 residues long. CDR3 sequence: CASRDRGPDTQYF. The DNA for the CDR3 is TGTGCCAGCAGGGACAGGGGGCCCGATACGCAGTATTTT.

This clonotype was detected only a few times. J is TRBJ2-7 and V is TRBV28; D tentatively fits TRBD1 or TRBD2 (5 bases each). The ends were cut back, 8 bases at V and 3 bases at J, with 11 bases in the middle. The CDR3 runs 12 residues. From germline, CDR1 is MDHEN and CDR2 SYDVKM. CDR3 amino acids: CASRDGGYEQYF. The DNA for the CDR3 is TGTGCCAGCCGGGACGGTGGCTACGAGCAGTACTTC.

CDR3 sequence reads: CSARETGGRSYNEQFF. The DNA of the CDR3 is TGCAGTGCTAGAGAGACAGGGGGACGGTCCTACAATGAGCAGTTCTTC. The V call is TRBV20-1, the J call TRBJ2-1; 9 nucleotides agree with TRBD1. With V trimmed by 0 bases and J by 1 base, 4 bases remained unmatched. CDR3 length equals 16 residues. Germline V gene lookup returns CDR1 DFQATT and CDR2 SNEGSKA (reference sequence).

This sequence joins TRBV7-9 and TRBJ1-2; D may be TRBD1 (6 bases). V was shortened by 1 base and J by 0 bases, with 9 bases between the two germline ends. The CDR3 extends over 15 amino acids. Germline lookup yields CDR1 SEHNR and CDR2 FQNEAQ (reference sequence). The DNA of the CDR3 is TGTGCCAGCAGCTTAGTACAGGGAGCTAACTATGGCTACACCTTC. As protein: CASSLVQGANYGYTF.